This T cell receptor beta chain was sequenced for a study of blood T cell repertoires in COVID-19. Study-wide context: Samples of COVID-19 (acute and convalescent) were obtained from the United States, Italy and Spain. Sample material is recorded as cDNA or gDNA derived from T cells, B-cell-depleted T cells, or PBMCs.

This clone turned up a few times. Authors' analysis steps: Reference gene primer amplification gave estimated nucleated cell counts. Only in-frame clones appear in the TCRdb table, and some are missing; sequencing was by immunoSEQ multiplex PCR. The DNA was the basis for D and trimming; V, J and clone size are from that table. The sample holds 25,000 or so clones, approximately 94% seen once. Germline assignment: CDR1 SGHDN and CDR2 FVKESK. This CDR3 has 13 amino acids. The V end was cut by 5 bases, the J end by 0 bases, with 7 bases between. The source of this sequence is a woman in her forties or fifties with active COVID-19. The rearrangement links TRBV14 to TRBJ1-1; possibly TRBD1 for D (6 bases). Material for sequencing was peripheral blood. CDR3 in DNA: TGTGCCAGCAGCAGGACAGTGAACACTGAAGCTTTCTTT. Its translation is CASSRTVNTEAFF. Complete variable domain (other parts from reference TRBV14 and TRBJ1-1): EAGVTQFPSHSVIEKGQTVTLRCDPISGHDNLYWYRRVMGKEIKFLLHFVKESKQDESGMPNNRFLAERTGGTYSTLKVQPAELEDSGVYFCASSRTVNTEAFFGQGTRLTVV.